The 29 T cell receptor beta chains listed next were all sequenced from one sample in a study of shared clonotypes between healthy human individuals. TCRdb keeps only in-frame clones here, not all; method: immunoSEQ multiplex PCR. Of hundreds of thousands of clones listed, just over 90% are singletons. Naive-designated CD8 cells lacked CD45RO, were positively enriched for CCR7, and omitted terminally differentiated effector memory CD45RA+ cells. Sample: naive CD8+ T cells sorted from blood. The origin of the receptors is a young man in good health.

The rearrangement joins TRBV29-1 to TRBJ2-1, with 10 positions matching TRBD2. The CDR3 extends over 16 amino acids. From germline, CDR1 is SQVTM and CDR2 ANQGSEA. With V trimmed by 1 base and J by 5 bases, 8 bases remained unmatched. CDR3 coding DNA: TGCAGCGTTGAAGTTGCCACTAGCGGGAACAACAATGAGCAGTTCTTC. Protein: CSVEVATSGNNNEQFF.

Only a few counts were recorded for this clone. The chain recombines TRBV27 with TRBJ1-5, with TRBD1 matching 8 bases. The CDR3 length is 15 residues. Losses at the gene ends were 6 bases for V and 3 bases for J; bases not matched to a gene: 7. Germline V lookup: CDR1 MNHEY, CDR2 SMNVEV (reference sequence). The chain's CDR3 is CASSPGTGANQPQHF. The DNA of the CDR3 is TGTGCCAGCAGCCCTGGGACAGGTGCCAATCAGCCCCAGCATTTT.

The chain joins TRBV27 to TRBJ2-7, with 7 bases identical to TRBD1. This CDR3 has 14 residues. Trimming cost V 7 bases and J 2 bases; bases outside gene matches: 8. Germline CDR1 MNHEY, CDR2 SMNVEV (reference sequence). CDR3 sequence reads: CASNLQGPPYEQYF. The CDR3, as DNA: TGTGCCAGCAACTTACAGGGGCCCCCCTACGAGCAGTACTTC.

The chain's CDR3 is CSVEETAGANVLTF. The CDR3 coding sequence is TGCAGCGTTGAGGAGACAGCTGGGGCCAACGTCCTGACTTTC. The V and J genes are TRBV29-1 and TRBJ2-6, with TRBD1 as a possible D gene (5 bases). V was clipped by 3 bases and J by 2 bases, with 8 bases between them. The V gene's germline CDR1 is SQVTM and CDR2 ANQGSEA. CDR3 length: 14 residues.

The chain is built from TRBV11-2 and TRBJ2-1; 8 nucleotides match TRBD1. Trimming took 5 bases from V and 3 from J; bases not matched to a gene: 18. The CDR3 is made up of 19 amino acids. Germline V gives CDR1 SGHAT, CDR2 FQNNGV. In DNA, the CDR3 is TGTGCCAGCAGCCCAAGCTCCCTTGAAAGACAGGGGAACTACAATGAGCAGTTCTTC. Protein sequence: CASSPSSLERQGNYNEQFF.

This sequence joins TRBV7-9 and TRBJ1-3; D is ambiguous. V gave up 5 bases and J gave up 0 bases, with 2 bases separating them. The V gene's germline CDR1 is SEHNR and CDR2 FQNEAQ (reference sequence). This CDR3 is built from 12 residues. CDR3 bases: TGTGCCAGCAGCCCCTCTGGAAACACCATATATTTT. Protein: CASSPSGNTIYF.

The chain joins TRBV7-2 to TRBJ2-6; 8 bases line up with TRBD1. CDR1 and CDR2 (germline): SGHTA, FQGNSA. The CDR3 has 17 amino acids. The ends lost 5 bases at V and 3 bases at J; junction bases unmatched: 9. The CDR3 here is CASSPKGQVYGANVLTF. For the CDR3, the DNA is TGTGCCAGCAGCCCAAAGGGACAGGTGTATGGGGCCAACGTCCTGACTTTC.

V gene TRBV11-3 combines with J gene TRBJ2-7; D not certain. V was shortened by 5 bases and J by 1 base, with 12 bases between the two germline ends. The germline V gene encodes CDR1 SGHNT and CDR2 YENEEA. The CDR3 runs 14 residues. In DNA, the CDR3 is TGTGCCAGCAGCCCCCGGACGGATTCCTACGAGCAGTACTTC. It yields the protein CASSPRTDSYEQYF.

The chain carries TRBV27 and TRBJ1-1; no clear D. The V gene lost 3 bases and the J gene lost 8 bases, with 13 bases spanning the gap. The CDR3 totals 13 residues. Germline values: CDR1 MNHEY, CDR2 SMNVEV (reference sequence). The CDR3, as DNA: TGTGCCAGCAGTTTGGGGTCAGGTGGAGAAGCTTTCTTT. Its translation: CASSLGSGGEAFF.

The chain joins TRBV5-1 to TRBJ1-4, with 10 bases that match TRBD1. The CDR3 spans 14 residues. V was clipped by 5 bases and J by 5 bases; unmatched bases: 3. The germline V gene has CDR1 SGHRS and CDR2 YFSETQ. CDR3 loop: CASRAGQGNEKLFF. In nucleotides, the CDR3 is TGCGCCAGCAGGGCGGGACAGGGGAATGAAAAACTGTTTTTT.

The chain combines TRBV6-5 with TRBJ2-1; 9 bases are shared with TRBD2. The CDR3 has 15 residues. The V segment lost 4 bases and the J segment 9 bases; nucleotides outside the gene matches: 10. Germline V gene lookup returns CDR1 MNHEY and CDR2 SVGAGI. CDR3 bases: TGTGCCAGCAGTTTCAGGCTAGCGGGAAAGGGTGAGCAGTTCTTC. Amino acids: CASSFRLAGKGEQFF.

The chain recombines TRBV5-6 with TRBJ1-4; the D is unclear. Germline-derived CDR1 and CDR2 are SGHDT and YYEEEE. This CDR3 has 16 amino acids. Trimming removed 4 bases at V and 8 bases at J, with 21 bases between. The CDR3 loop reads CASSSGGKGPFEKLFF. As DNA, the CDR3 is TGTGCCAGCAGCAGCGGAGGGAAGGGTCCATTCGAAAAACTGTTTTTT.

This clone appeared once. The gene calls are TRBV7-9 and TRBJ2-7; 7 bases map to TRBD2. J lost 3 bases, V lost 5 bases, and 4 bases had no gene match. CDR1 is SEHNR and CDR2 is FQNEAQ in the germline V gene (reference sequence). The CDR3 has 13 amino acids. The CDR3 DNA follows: TGTGCCAGCAGCGCGGGAGTAGTCTACGAGCAGTACTTC. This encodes CASSAGVVYEQYF.

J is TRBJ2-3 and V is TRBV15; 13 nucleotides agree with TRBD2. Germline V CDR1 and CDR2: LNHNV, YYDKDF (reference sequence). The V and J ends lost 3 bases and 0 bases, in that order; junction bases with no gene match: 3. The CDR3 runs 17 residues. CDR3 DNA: TGTGCCACCAGCAGGATGGGACTAGCGGGAAGCACAGATACGCAGTATTTT. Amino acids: CATSRMGLAGSTDTQYF.

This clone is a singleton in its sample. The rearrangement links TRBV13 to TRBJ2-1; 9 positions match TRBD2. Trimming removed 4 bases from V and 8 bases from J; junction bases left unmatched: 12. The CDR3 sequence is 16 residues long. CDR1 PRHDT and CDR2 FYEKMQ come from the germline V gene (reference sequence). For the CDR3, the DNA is TGTGCCAGCAGCTCCAGCGGGACTAGCATGGTCGATGAGCAGTTCTTC. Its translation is CASSSSGTSMVDEQFF.

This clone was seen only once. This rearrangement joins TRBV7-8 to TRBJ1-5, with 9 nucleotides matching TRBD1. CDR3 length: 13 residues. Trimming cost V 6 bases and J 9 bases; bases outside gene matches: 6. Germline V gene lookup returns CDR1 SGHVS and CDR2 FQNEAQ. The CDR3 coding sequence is TGTGCCAGCAGGGGGGGACAGGGTCGGCCCCAGCATTTT. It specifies CASRGGQGRPQHF.

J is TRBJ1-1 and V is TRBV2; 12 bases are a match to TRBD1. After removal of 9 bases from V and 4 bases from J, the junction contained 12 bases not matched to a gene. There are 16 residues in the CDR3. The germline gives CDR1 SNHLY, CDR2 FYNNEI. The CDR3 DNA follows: TGTGCCAGAGATTCCCCGGGACAGGGGGCGCTCACTGAAGCTTTCTTT. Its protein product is CARDSPGQGALTEAFF.

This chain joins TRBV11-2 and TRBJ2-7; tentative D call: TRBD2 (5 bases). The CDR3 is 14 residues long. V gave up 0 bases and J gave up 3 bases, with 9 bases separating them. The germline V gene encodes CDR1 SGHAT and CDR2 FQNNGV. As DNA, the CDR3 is TGTGCCAGCAGCTTAGAGCCGGGATTCTACGAGCAGTACTTC. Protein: CASSLEPGFYEQYF.

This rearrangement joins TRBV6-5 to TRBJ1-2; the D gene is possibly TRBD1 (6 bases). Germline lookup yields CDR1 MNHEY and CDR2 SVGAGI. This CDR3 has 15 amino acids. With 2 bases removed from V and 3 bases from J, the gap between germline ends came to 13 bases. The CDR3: CASSYVMGGDYGYTF. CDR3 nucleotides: TGTGCCAGCAGTTACGTCATGGGGGGCGACTATGGCTACACCTTC.

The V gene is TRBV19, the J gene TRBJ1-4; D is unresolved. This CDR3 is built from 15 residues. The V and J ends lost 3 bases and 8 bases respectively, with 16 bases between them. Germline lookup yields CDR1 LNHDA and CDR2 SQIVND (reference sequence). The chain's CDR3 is CASSIFEAGEEKLFF. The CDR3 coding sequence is TGTGCCAGTAGTATTTTCGAAGCTGGGGAGGAAAAACTGTTTTTT.

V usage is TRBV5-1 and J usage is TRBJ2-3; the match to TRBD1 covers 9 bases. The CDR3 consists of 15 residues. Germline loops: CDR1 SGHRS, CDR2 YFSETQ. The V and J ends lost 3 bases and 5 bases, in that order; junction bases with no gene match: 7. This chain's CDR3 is CASSSGTGTLDTQYF. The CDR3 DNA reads TGCGCCAGCAGCTCCGGGACAGGGACCCTAGATACGCAGTATTTT.

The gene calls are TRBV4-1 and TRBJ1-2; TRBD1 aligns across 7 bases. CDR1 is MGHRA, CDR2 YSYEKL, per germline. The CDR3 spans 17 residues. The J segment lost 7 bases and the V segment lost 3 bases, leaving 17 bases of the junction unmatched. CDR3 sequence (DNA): TGCGCCAGCAGCCACCTCCGCGACAGGGACCCTCTTCGTGGCTACACCTTC. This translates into CASSHLRDRDPLRGYTF.

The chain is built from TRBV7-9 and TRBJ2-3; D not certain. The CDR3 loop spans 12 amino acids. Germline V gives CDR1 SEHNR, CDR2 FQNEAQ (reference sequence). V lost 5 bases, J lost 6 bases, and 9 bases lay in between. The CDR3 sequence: CASSKGVDTQYF. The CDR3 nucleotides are TGTGCCAGCAGCAAGGGCGTGGATACGCAGTATTTT.

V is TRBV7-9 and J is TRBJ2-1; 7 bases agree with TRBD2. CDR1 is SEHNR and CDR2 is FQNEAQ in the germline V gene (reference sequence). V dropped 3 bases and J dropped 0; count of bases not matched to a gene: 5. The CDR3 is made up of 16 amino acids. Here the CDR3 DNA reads TGTGCCAGCAGCTTGCGGGGCGGGAGCTCCTACAATGAGCAGTTCTTC. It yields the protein CASSLRGGSSYNEQFF.

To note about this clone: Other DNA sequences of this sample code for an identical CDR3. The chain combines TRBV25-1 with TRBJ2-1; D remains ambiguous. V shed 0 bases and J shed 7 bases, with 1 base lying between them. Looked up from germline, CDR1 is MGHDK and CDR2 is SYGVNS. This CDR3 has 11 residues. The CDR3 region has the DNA TGTGCCAGCAGTGAATATAATGAGCAGTTCTTC. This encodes CASSEYNEQFF.

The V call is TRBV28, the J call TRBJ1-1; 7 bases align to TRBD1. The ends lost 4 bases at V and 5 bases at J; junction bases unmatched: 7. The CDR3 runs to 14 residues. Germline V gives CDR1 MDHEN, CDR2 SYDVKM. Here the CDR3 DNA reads TGTGCCAGCAGTTCTACAGGGGCGGTAACTGAAGCTTTCTTT. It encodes CASSSTGAVTEAFF.

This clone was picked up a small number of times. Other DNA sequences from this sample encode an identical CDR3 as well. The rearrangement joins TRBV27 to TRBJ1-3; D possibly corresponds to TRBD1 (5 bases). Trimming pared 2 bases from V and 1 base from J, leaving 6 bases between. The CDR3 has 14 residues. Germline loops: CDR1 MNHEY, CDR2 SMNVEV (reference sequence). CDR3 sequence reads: CASSLGGSGNTIYF. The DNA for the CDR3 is TGTGCCAGCAGTTTAGGGGGATCTGGAAACACCATATATTTT.

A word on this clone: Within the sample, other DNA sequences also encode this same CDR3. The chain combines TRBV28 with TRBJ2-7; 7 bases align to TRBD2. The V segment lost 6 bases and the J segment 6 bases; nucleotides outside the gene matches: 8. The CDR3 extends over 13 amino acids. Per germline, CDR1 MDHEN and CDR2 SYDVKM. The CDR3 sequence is CASRPQGGGEQYF. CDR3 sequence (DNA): TGTGCCAGCAGACCGCAAGGCGGGGGCGAGCAGTACTTC.

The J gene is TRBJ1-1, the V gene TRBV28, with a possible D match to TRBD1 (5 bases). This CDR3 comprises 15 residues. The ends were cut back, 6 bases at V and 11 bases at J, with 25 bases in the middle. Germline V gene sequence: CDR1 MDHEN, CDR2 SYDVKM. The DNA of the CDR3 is TGTGCCAGCAGCACAAATAGGAGGGGTCGGCGGGGGGCTTTCTTT. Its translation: CASSTNRRGRRGAFF. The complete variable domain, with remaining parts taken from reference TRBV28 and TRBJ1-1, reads DVKVTQSSRYLVKRTGEKVFLECVQDMDHENMFWYRQDPGLGLRLIYFSYDVKMKEKGDIPEGYSVSREKKERFSLILESASTNQTSMYLCASSTNRRGRRGAFFGQGTRLTVV.